This entry describes one TCR beta chain. Measured with immunoSEQ multiplex PCR; TCRdb has only the in-frame clones, and not every one. This table holds about 90,000 clones, approximately 90% found once. Trimming cost V 0 bases and J 4 bases, with 13 bases left between them. This CDR3 comprises 15 residues. Germline CDR1 and CDR2: SGHKS and YYEKEE (reference sequence). The data were taken from a study of blood T cell repertoires in COVID-19. This sequence joins TRBV5-5 and TRBJ1-2; D is undetermined. What was sequenced was peripheral blood. The source of this sequence is a human donor with active COVID-19. The donor label of this sample is uncertain. CDR3 amino acids: CASSLGEGWTYGYTF. DNA of the CDR3: TGTGCCAGCAGCTTGGGGGAGGGATGGACCTATGGCTACACCTTC.